Listed below are T cell receptor beta chains from one sample, sequenced in a study of blood T cell repertoires in COVID-19. Profiling relied on immunoSEQ multiplex PCR, and the TCRdb table lists in-frame clones only, not all of them. The table shows a few hundred thousand clones, with around 87% occurring only once. Sequencing used peripheral blood. These receptors came from a woman aged 50 to 60 who had recovered from COVID-19. The CDR3 runs from the conserved cysteine through the conserved F or W. Fields, in order: V gene, J gene, clone size, D gene, CDR3 DNA, CDR3 protein. D genes are given only for firm matches. Part of the rows lack a size; the others show once, few, many or a class for expanded clones.

v_gene: TRBV5-1
j_gene: TRBJ2-6
abundance: -
d_gene: -
CDR3nt: TGCGCCAGCAGCCAGTATCGCGGGGCTTCTGGGGCCAACGTCCTGACTTTC
CDR3aa: CASSQYRGASGANVLTF

v_gene: TRBV11-2
j_gene: TRBJ2-7
abundance: once
d_gene: -
CDR3nt: TGTGCCAGCAAAGGCAGGACCTACGAGCAGTACTTC
CDR3aa: CASKGRTYEQYF

v_gene: TRBV6-2/TRBV6-3
j_gene: TRBJ1-5
abundance: -
d_gene: -
CDR3nt: TGTGCCAGCAGTTACCCGGGACTGGGGCGTCAGCCCCAGCATTTT
CDR3aa: CASSYPGLGRQPQHF

v_gene: TRBV11-3
j_gene: TRBJ1-1
abundance: -
d_gene: -
CDR3nt: TGTGCCAGCAGCATCCTCTCGACGGGGGAAGCTTTCTTT
CDR3aa: CASSILSTGEAFF

v_gene: TRBV6-1
j_gene: TRBJ2-1
abundance: -
d_gene: TRBD2
CDR3nt: TGTGCCAGCAGTGTTCCTGTAGGACTAGCACTCTACAATGAGCAGTTCTTC
CDR3aa: CASSVPVGLALYNEQFF

v_gene: TRBV4-3
j_gene: TRBJ1-1
abundance: -
d_gene: -
CDR3nt: TGCGCCAGCTCGCAACCCGGGGACACTGAAGCTTTCTTT
CDR3aa: CASSQPGDTEAFF

v_gene: TRBV12-3/TRBV12-4
j_gene: TRBJ1-5
abundance: -
d_gene: -
CDR3nt: TGTGCCAGCAGTTTAGGCAGAAGTCAGCCCCAGCATTTT
CDR3aa: CASSLGRSQPQHF

v_gene: TRBV7-2
j_gene: TRBJ1-3
abundance: -
d_gene: -
CDR3nt: TGTGCCAGCAGGCCTCCGACAGGAATCGGAAACACCATATATTTT
CDR3aa: CASRPPTGIGNTIYF

v_gene: TRBV7-2
j_gene: TRBJ1-2
abundance: -
d_gene: TRBD1
CDR3nt: TGTGCCAGCAGGCAAGACACAGGGGTGTATTATGGCTACACCTTC
CDR3aa: CASRQDTGVYYGYTF

v_gene: TRBV6-4
j_gene: TRBJ1-1
abundance: once
d_gene: -
CDR3nt: TGTGCCAGCTGTTGGACAGTCCCCCAAAGCGGCACTGAAGCTTTCTTT
CDR3aa: CASCWTVPQSGTEAFF

v_gene: TRBV19
j_gene: TRBJ1-2
abundance: -
d_gene: -
CDR3nt: TGTGCCAGTAGTCTCGGGACAACCTACTATGGCTACACCTTC
CDR3aa: CASSLGTTYYGYTF

v_gene: TRBV5-4
j_gene: TRBJ1-2
abundance: -
d_gene: TRBD1
CDR3nt: TGTGCCAGCAGCTTTGTAGGGGGCGATGGCTACACCTTC
CDR3aa: CASSFVGGDGYTF

v_gene: TRBV30
j_gene: TRBJ1-1
abundance: -
d_gene: -
CDR3nt: TGTGCCTGTACAGGGTTTGTCATTGAAGCTTTCTTT
CDR3aa: CACTGFVIEAFF

v_gene: TRBV2
j_gene: TRBJ1-6
abundance: many
d_gene: -
CDR3nt: TGTGCCAGCAGTGAATGGGGGACTGGGGTTTCACCCCTCCACTTT
CDR3aa: CASSEWGTGVSPLHF

v_gene: TRBV30
j_gene: TRBJ2-3
abundance: -
d_gene: TRBD2
CDR3nt: TGTGCCTGGAGGTCCTTACGAGCTAGCGGGAGAACAAAGCTAGAGACAGATACGCAGTATTTT
CDR3aa: CAWRSLRASGRTKLETDTQYF

v_gene: TRBV7-3
j_gene: TRBJ2-3
abundance: -
d_gene: -
CDR3nt: TGTGCCAGCAGCTTAACGGGAGAACCCACAGATACGCAGTATTTT
CDR3aa: CASSLTGEPTDTQYF

v_gene: TRBV9
j_gene: TRBJ2-2
abundance: -
d_gene: TRBD1
CDR3nt: TGTGCCAGCAGCCTGGACAGGTTCCTCACCGGGGAGCTGTTTTTT
CDR3aa: CASSLDRFLTGELFF

v_gene: TRBV10-3
j_gene: TRBJ2-7
abundance: -
d_gene: TRBD1
CDR3nt: TGTGCCATGGCGACGGACAGGGGCTCCTACGAGCAGTACTTC
CDR3aa: CAMATDRGSYEQYF

v_gene: TRBV5-5
j_gene: TRBJ1-2
abundance: -
d_gene: -
CDR3nt: TGTGCCAGCAGCTTCAGGGGCGACTATGGCTACACCTTC
CDR3aa: CASSFRGDYGYTF

v_gene: TRBV5-4
j_gene: TRBJ1-1
abundance: -
d_gene: TRBD1
CDR3nt: TGTGCCAGCAGCTTGCGGACAGGTGGTGAAGCTTTCTTT
CDR3aa: CASSLRTGGEAFF

v_gene: TRBV7-2
j_gene: TRBJ2-7
abundance: -
d_gene: TRBD2
CDR3nt: TGTGCCAGCAGCTTAGCAGGGACTAGCGGGGGGTACGAGCAGTACTTC
CDR3aa: CASSLAGTSGGYEQYF

v_gene: TRBV24-1
j_gene: TRBJ1-1
abundance: -
d_gene: -
CDR3nt: TGTGCCACCATGGGCCTATCCATGAACACTGAAGCTTTCTTT
CDR3aa: CATMGLSMNTEAFF

v_gene: TRBV7-2
j_gene: TRBJ2-7
abundance: -
d_gene: -
CDR3nt: TGTGCCAGCAGCTTAGGGTTCAGGGCGGGGAACGAGCAGTACTTC
CDR3aa: CASSLGFRAGNEQYF

v_gene: TRBV4-3
j_gene: TRBJ1-1
abundance: -
d_gene: -
CDR3nt: TGCGCCAGCAGCCAGGCACCATACAGGGCCACTGAAGCTTTCTTT
CDR3aa: CASSQAPYRATEAFF

v_gene: TRBV27
j_gene: TRBJ2-1
abundance: -
d_gene: TRBD1
CDR3nt: TGTGCCAGCAGTAGACAGGGTTGGGAGCAGTTCTTC
CDR3aa: CASSRQGWEQFF

v_gene: TRBV10-3
j_gene: TRBJ1-1
abundance: -
d_gene: TRBD1
CDR3nt: TGTGCCATCAGGGGGACAGGGGCATTCGCTTTCTTT
CDR3aa: CAIRGTGAFAFF

v_gene: TRBV2
j_gene: TRBJ2-2
abundance: few
d_gene: -
CDR3nt: TGTGCCAGCAGTGGTCAGGCCATGAACACCGGGGAGCTGTTTTTT
CDR3aa: CASSGQAMNTGELFF

v_gene: TRBV9
j_gene: TRBJ1-1
abundance: -
d_gene: -
CDR3nt: TGTGCCAGCAGCGTGGTCTATAACACTGAAGCTTTCTTT
CDR3aa: CASSVVYNTEAFF

v_gene: TRBV4-3
j_gene: TRBJ2-3
abundance: -
d_gene: TRBD1
CDR3nt: TGCGCCAGCAGCCAAGGAAGGACAGGGAGCACAGATACGCAGTATTTT
CDR3aa: CASSQGRTGSTDTQYF

v_gene: TRBV6-5
j_gene: TRBJ1-2
abundance: -
d_gene: -
CDR3nt: TGTGCCAGCAGTTACGAGGGGGAAGGCTACACCTTC
CDR3aa: CASSYEGEGYTF

v_gene: TRBV7-2
j_gene: TRBJ1-1
abundance: -
d_gene: -
CDR3nt: TGTGCCAGCAGCCTCTTCCGGGGGAACACTGAAGCTTTCTTT
CDR3aa: CASSLFRGNTEAFF

v_gene: TRBV30
j_gene: TRBJ1-1
abundance: -
d_gene: -
CDR3nt: TGTGCCTGGAGTTCTTCGGGACATAGTGAAGCTTTCTTT
CDR3aa: CAWSSSGHSEAFF

v_gene: TRBV6-2/TRBV6-3
j_gene: TRBJ1-2
abundance: -
d_gene: TRBD1
CDR3nt: TGTGCCAGCAGTTCCCCGGACAGGGGGCGCCTTGGCTACACCTTC
CDR3aa: CASSSPDRGRLGYTF

v_gene: TRBV9
j_gene: TRBJ2-3
abundance: -
d_gene: -
CDR3nt: TGTGCCAGCAGCGTAGCCGGTCCCGCGGGGACCAGCACAGATACGCAGTATTTT
CDR3aa: CASSVAGPAGTSTDTQYF

v_gene: TRBV5-1
j_gene: TRBJ2-2
abundance: -
d_gene: TRBD2
CDR3nt: TGCGCCAGCAGCTTGCGAGCGGGGCTCGCCGGGGAGCTGTTTTTT
CDR3aa: CASSLRAGLAGELFF

v_gene: TRBV29-1
j_gene: TRBJ1-2
abundance: -
d_gene: -
CDR3nt: TGCAGCGTTGAGACTCGAGACTATGGCTACACCTTC
CDR3aa: CSVETRDYGYTF

v_gene: TRBV25-1
j_gene: TRBJ2-3
abundance: -
d_gene: TRBD2
CDR3nt: TGTGCCAGCAGTGTTGCGGGGGGGAATCTGGATACGCAGTATTTT
CDR3aa: CASSVAGGNLDTQYF

v_gene: TRBV6-2/TRBV6-3
j_gene: TRBJ1-1
abundance: -
d_gene: TRBD1
CDR3nt: TGTGCCAGCAGTTCTCCGAGGACAGGTCTAGGGAACACTGAAGCTTTCTTT
CDR3aa: CASSSPRTGLGNTEAFF

v_gene: TRBV6-6
j_gene: TRBJ1-2
abundance: -
d_gene: -
CDR3nt: TGTGCCAGCAGTTACACGACAGATTTTAACTATGGCTACACCTTC
CDR3aa: CASSYTTDFNYGYTF

v_gene: TRBV5-1
j_gene: TRBJ2-2
abundance: -
d_gene: TRBD2
CDR3nt: TGCGCCAGCAGCTTTACCAGCGGGGGGCACGGGGAGCTGTTTTTT
CDR3aa: CASSFTSGGHGELFF

v_gene: TRBV14
j_gene: TRBJ2-7
abundance: -
d_gene: -
CDR3nt: TGTGCCAGCAGCCAACCGGGGACAAGTGGCTCCTACGAGCAGTACTTC
CDR3aa: CASSQPGTSGSYEQYF

v_gene: TRBV5-1
j_gene: TRBJ1-1
abundance: -
d_gene: TRBD1
CDR3nt: TGCGCCAGCAGCCGGGACAGGGGGCGTCTAGCTTTCTTT
CDR3aa: CASSRDRGRLAFF

v_gene: TRBV6-2/TRBV6-3
j_gene: TRBJ1-2
abundance: -
d_gene: TRBD1
CDR3nt: TGTGCCAGCAGTAGACAGGGGGTGGCCGGCTACACCTTC
CDR3aa: CASSRQGVAGYTF

v_gene: TRBV6-2/TRBV6-3
j_gene: TRBJ2-1
abundance: -
d_gene: -
CDR3nt: TGTGCCAGCAGTTACGTCCGGAGCTCCTACAATGAGCAGTTCTTC
CDR3aa: CASSYVRSSYNEQFF

v_gene: TRBV7-3
j_gene: TRBJ1-1
abundance: -
d_gene: TRBD1
CDR3nt: TGTGCCAGCAGTAGGACAGGGGGGCTTACTGAAGCTTTCTTT
CDR3aa: CASSRTGGLTEAFF

v_gene: TRBV3-1/TRBV3-2
j_gene: TRBJ2-3
abundance: -
d_gene: -
CDR3nt: TGTGCCAGCAGCCAGGACTTTTTCTCACAGTATTTT
CDR3aa: CASSQDFFSQYF

v_gene: TRBV18
j_gene: TRBJ2-1
abundance: -
d_gene: -
CDR3nt: TGTGCCAGCTCACCACCGAATTCTAAGAATGAGCAGTTCTTC
CDR3aa: CASSPPNSKNEQFF

v_gene: TRBV7-2
j_gene: TRBJ2-5
abundance: -
d_gene: TRBD2
CDR3nt: TGTGCCAGCAGCACCTCGACTAGCGGGGGGCCCCAAGAGACCCAGTACTTC
CDR3aa: CASSTSTSGGPQETQYF

v_gene: TRBV4-2
j_gene: TRBJ2-7
abundance: -
d_gene: TRBD2
CDR3nt: TGTGCCAGCAGCCAAGATACTAGCGGGGTATTTTCCTACGAGCAGTACTTC
CDR3aa: CASSQDTSGVFSYEQYF

v_gene: TRBV19
j_gene: TRBJ2-2
abundance: -
d_gene: TRBD2
CDR3nt: TGTGCCAGTAGTATGGAAGGGCTAGCGGGATTTAGCGGGGAGCTGTTTTTT
CDR3aa: CASSMEGLAGFSGELFF

v_gene: TRBV9
j_gene: TRBJ1-2
abundance: once
d_gene: TRBD1
CDR3nt: TGTGCCAGCAGCGTAGCTGATGGGACAGTCCCCACGCGATGGGGCTACACCTTC
CDR3aa: CASSVADGTVPTRWGYTF

v_gene: TRBV28
j_gene: TRBJ1-6
abundance: -
d_gene: TRBD1
CDR3nt: TGTGCCAGCAGTTGGGGGGACAGGCGGGGGTCACCCCTCCACTTT
CDR3aa: CASSWGDRRGSPLHF

v_gene: TRBV5-4
j_gene: TRBJ2-3
abundance: -
d_gene: TRBD2
CDR3nt: TGTGCCAGCAGCCCTCAAGGATCGGGGGGGGCCACAGATACGCAGTATTTT
CDR3aa: CASSPQGSGGATDTQYF

v_gene: TRBV6-6
j_gene: TRBJ1-1
abundance: -
d_gene: -
CDR3nt: TGTGCCAGCAGTTACACAGGACAGAACACTGAAGCTTTCTTT
CDR3aa: CASSYTGQNTEAFF

v_gene: TRBV6-1
j_gene: TRBJ2-7
abundance: once
d_gene: TRBD1
CDR3nt: TGTGCCAGCAGTGAAATTGGGACAGCGAACTACGAGCAGTACTTC
CDR3aa: CASSEIGTANYEQYF

v_gene: TRBV25-1
j_gene: TRBJ1-5
abundance: -
d_gene: -
CDR3nt: TGTGCCAGCAGGGAAGGACCCCGGAGGGTTTATAGCAATCAGCCCCAGCATTTT
CDR3aa: CASREGPRRVYSNQPQHF

v_gene: TRBV20-1
j_gene: TRBJ1-1
abundance: few
d_gene: -
CDR3nt: TGCAGTGCTAGACCCGGACAGCTCGTCTTT
CDR3aa: CSARPGQLVF